One T cell receptor beta chain is described in this entry. This CDR3 contains 14 residues. Germline-derived CDR1 and CDR2 are SGHRS and YFSETQ. Trimming removed 4 bases at V and 3 bases at J, with 13 bases between. This sample stems from a study of T cell responses to AZD1222 COVID-19 vaccine. Assay used: immunoSEQ multiplex PCR; TCRdb lists only in-frame clones, some missing. The table has approximately 150,000 clones, 80% to 90% seen once. The sequence derives from an adult in good health. This material consisted of peripheral blood, taken on day 0 of AZD1222 vaccination. The genes are TRBV5-1 and TRBJ1-1; perhaps TRBD1 as D (6 bases). CDR3 amino acids: CASSETGGYTEAFF. CDR3 sequence (DNA): TGCGCCAGCAGCGAGACAGGAGGGTACACTGAAGCTTTCTTT.